Detailed here is one T cell receptor (beta chain). Its specificity is unknown. This sample stems from a study of metastatic and nonmetastatic thyroid tumors. Study information: It was across blood and tumor or nodule tissue from malignant and benign thyroid patients that repertoires were compared. Findings of the study overall: Across blood and tumor, TCR beta diversity in malignant thyroid tumors was reportedly significantly higher than in benign nodules.

Trimming took 5 bases from V and 4 from J, leaving 8 bases between them. Germline CDR1 reads KGHDR; CDR2 reads SFDVKD. The CDR3 totals 14 residues. Until they underwent thyroid surgery, no patient had received any treatment. Original analysis: Clinicopathological groups supplied CDR3 differences that were used to build a distant-metastasis classifier for papillary thyroid cancer. TCRdb reanalyzed the PCR reads via MiXCR. TCRdb, not the original authors, processed these V and J calls. The data contain more than 8,500 clones, around 30% of them singletons. The rearrangement links TRBV24-1 to TRBJ2-6; D remains ambiguous. The TCR comes from a female donor with papillary thyroid cancer or a benign thyroid nodule (not recorded which). Some clones in this sample may be carry-over from other donors' samples. Sequenced input: adjacent normal tissue. The CDR3 DNA follows: TGTGCCACCAGTGCCCGCTGGGGGGCCAACGTCCTGACTTTC. Translating it yields CATSARWGANVLTF.